This T cell receptor (beta chain) was documented in a study of T cells in lung cancer brain metastases. Study information: Tobacco use history was present in about 85% of the 20 patients, median around 38 pack-years. Median interval between primary and brain metastasis specimen acquisition was 348 days.

Comments on this clone: What it binds is not known.

Points from the study as a whole: Most clones were lesion-specific, with limited overlap between paired lesions (Morisita roughly 0.22).

The data were produced by immunoSEQ multiplex PCR, yet TCRdb's version contains in-frame clones alone and is incomplete. This repertoire shows some 4,700 clones, more than 70% found once; its top ten account for around 5%. CDR1 and CDR2 from the germline V gene are MNHEY and SMNVEV (reference sequence). V shed 7 bases and J shed 5 bases, with 17 bases lying between them. CDR3 length equals 14 residues. Sample: tumor tissue from the primary lung tumor. The sequence was obtained from a woman between 45 and 65 years old with non-small cell lung cancer. This sequence joins TRBV27 and TRBJ1-1; tentatively, D is TRBD1 (6 bases). In DNA, the CDR3 is TGTGCCAGCAACCCCCGGGGAGGGGGGACTGAAGCTTTCTTT. It translates to CASNPRGGGTEAFF.